This TCR beta chain was captured by sequencing in a study of blood T cell repertoires in COVID-19. Study information: Acute-phase and convalescent COVID-19 samples originated in the United States, Italy and Spain. Sample material is recorded as cDNA or gDNA derived from T cells, B-cell-depleted T cells, or PBMCs.

Methods used by the authors: Nucleated cell counts were estimated from reference gene primer amplification. Profiled with immunoSEQ multiplex PCR; TCRdb holds only in-frame clones, not every one. V and J calls and clone size are copied from that table; D and trimming were computed from the DNA. Of roughly 86,000 clones in the sample, less than 85% were seen once. V trimming: 3 bases; J trimming: 4 bases; junction bases outside the gene matches: 19. CDR3 length: 20 residues. Germline V lookup: CDR1 MGHRA, CDR2 YSYEKL. This sequence was found in a man aged 50 to 60 who had recovered from COVID-19. The chain has TRBV4-1 and TRBJ2-2, with 8 bases fitting TRBD1. The sample was peripheral blood. CDR3 sequence (DNA): TGCGCCAGCAGCCATGAAGGTATTAGGTCACAGGGGGTGAGCACCGGGGAGCTGTTTTTT. Translated: CASSHEGIRSQGVSTGELFF.